This T cell receptor beta chain was profiled in a study of T cell repertoires in cytomegalovirus infection. Study details: Alongside well-studied HLA-B-restricted CMV epitopes, recently identified HLA-C-restricted CMV epitopes were also used. CMV infection together with matching HLA type was indicated by public TCR beta signatures. Whole-study findings and limits: Totalled public TCR beta family frequency picked out people who carried CMV plus the relevant HLA.

One entry per CDR3 protein, called by TCRdb with MiXCR from the reads. Of roughly 990,000 distinct CDR3 sequences listed, about 33% are singletons. This clonotype came up a few times. Its antigen is not identified. Trimming left V 7 bases short and J 3 bases short, with 13 bases between. The CDR3 runs to 14 residues. Germline-derived CDR1 and CDR2 are SEHNR and FQNEAQ (reference sequence). This receptor was obtained from a human donor in good health (CMV status not recorded). Some clones in this sample may be carry-over from other donors' samples. Here the sequenced sample was cultured CD8+ T cells from PBMCs, taken from culture after CMV antigen stimulation. J is TRBJ2-1 and V is TRBV7-9; no clear D gene. In DNA form, the CDR3 reads TGTGCCAGCACCGCCTTAGAAGACTACAATGAGCAGTTCTTC. Translated: CASTALEDYNEQFF. Using reference TRBV7-9 and TRBJ2-1 for the parts outside the CDR3, the full variable domain is DTGVSQNPRHKITKRGQNVTFRCDPISEHNRLYWYRQTLGQGPEFLTYFQNEAQLEKSRLLSDRFSAERPKGSFSTLEIQRTEQGDSAMYLCASTALEDYNEQFFGPGTRLTVL.